Each of the 7 T cell receptor beta chains below was sequenced from the same sample in a study of blood T cell repertoires in COVID-19. Assay used: immunoSEQ multiplex PCR; TCRdb lists only in-frame clones, some missing. This sample has about 200,000 clones, with around 82% found just once. Sequencing used PBMCs or T cells enriched from blood (not recorded which). Receptors were obtained from a woman aged 55-69 years with acute COVID-19.

The chain has TRBV19 and TRBJ2-7, with D perhaps matching TRBD1 (6 bases). The V gene lost 1 base and the J gene lost 5 bases, with 12 bases spanning the gap. The germline V gene has CDR1 LNHDA and CDR2 SQIVND (reference sequence). The CDR3 contains 14 residues. CDR3 nucleotides: TGTGCCAGTAGTATAGGGTTAGGGGGAGACGAGCAGTACTTC. Protein: CASSIGLGGDEQYF.

This clone was seen a few times. The chain uses TRBV7-9 and TRBJ1-4, with TRBD1 as a possible D gene (5 bases). The CDR3 spans 16 residues. Trimming took 5 bases from V and 4 from J, leaving 17 bases between them. The V gene's germline CDR1 is SEHNR and CDR2 FQNEAQ (reference sequence). CDR3 in amino acids: CASSDPGWGDNEKLFF. The CDR3 DNA reads TGTGCCAGCAGCGACCCCGGATGGGGGGATAATGAAAAACTGTTTTTT.

The gene calls are TRBV28 and TRBJ1-5; D remains unclear. CDR1 is MDHEN and CDR2 is SYDVKM in the germline V gene. Trimming took 6 bases from V and 2 from J, leaving 11 bases between them. The CDR3 totals 14 residues. The CDR3, as DNA: TGTGCCAGCAGGGAAACAGAACGCAATCAGCCCCAGCATTTT. This encodes CASRETERNQPQHF.

The CDR3 DNA reads as TGCGCCAGCAGCACCGGACAGGGCCCTACCGGGGAGCTGTTTTTT. Translating it yields CASSTGQGPTGELFF. This sequence joins TRBV4-1 and TRBJ2-2, with 8 bases aligning to TRBD1. This CDR3 has 15 amino acids. Germline V CDR1 and CDR2: MGHRA, YSYEKL. V lost 5 bases and J lost 5; bases outside the gene matches: 7.

The chain recombines TRBV5-3 with TRBJ2-3; 12 nucleotides match TRBD1. TRBV5-3 is an ORF, with its function uncertain. With V trimmed by 4 bases and J by 5 bases, 17 bases remained unmatched. The CDR3 spans 19 residues. The CDR3: CARSIGLDAGTGGLDTQYF. The CDR3 DNA is TGTGCCAGAAGCATCGGTCTAGACGCCGGGACAGGGGGCTTAGATACGCAGTATTTT.

The chain carries TRBV5-6 and TRBJ2-1; TRBD2 matches at 13 bases. This CDR3 region has 15 residues. V lost 3 bases to trimming and J lost 8 bases; unmatched junction nucleotides: 5. Germline assignment: CDR1 SGHDT and CDR2 YYEEEE. The CDR3 DNA reads as TGTGCCAGCAGCTGGACTAGCGGGAGAAGGGATGAGCAGTTCTTC. This gives the protein CASSWTSGRRDEQFF.

The chain carries TRBV11-2 and TRBJ2-4, with 9 bases that match TRBD1. V dropped 4 bases and J dropped 6; count of bases not matched to a gene: 4. Germline V gene sequence: CDR1 SGHAT, CDR2 FQNNGV. This CDR3 is built from 14 residues. The CDR3 DNA reads as TGTGCCAGCAGCTCACAGGGGGCTCGAAACATTCAGTACTTC. Its translation: CASSSQGARNIQYF.